Described below is a single TCR beta chain sequence and its context. Its antigen specificity is not known. Base qualities are not provided; no much larger clone lies one nucleotide away. Healthy HIV-negative adults with no recently reported acute infections or vaccinations were included as donors. Every donor was a Caucasian adult residing in Nashville, Tennessee, USA. CD4+ T cells were enriched by magnetic negative selection; naive cells were then positively selected on CD45RA, and the negative fraction formed the memory subset. Blood was collected by leukapheresis, and PBMCs were isolated by Ficoll-Histopaque density gradient centrifugation and then cryopreserved in liquid nitrogen vapor phase. Purity and quantity of every magnetically sorted T cell population were checked by analytical flow cytometry. From each sorted fraction, genomic DNA was isolated and quantified by UV absorbance on a Nanodrop 2000c.

The data originate from a study of shared clonotypes between healthy human individuals (TCRdb year 2020). Broadly, across the study: The cohort included three men and a couple of women between 18 and 49 years of age. For each donor, CD4 naive and CD4 memory were each given three plates, CD8 naive was given two plates, and CD8 memory was given one plate. The study deeply sequenced blood TCR repertoires of roughly five healthy adults to estimate repertoire size and the extent of clonotype sharing between individuals. To increase sequencing depth and limit assay-specific biases, different laboratories used diverse techniques to prepare libraries and sequence TCR repertoires. Between about 0.8 and 9.5 billion PBMCs per donor were obtained by leukapheresis.

For CDR1 and CDR2, the germline V gene (reference sequence) lists LNHDA and SQIVND. V was cut back by 10 bases and J by 6 bases, leaving a gap of 24 bases between them. Taken from cysteine to phenylalanine, the CDR3 has 15 residues. The DNA shown is the 45-base CDR3, in frame from base 1. TCR CDR3 regions were amplified from genomic DNA by multiplex PCR using the deep immunoSEQ assay. Genomic DNA extracted from each cell subset was distributed evenly over all wells of several immunoSEQ 96-well plates, and each plate served as one replicate. For sorted subsets, 200 to 250 ng of genomic DNA, equivalent to about 30,000 T cell genomes, went into each replicate PCR. The purified libraries were quantified using a Qubit 3.0 fluorometer, sized with a Bioanalyzer 2100, and then quantified again using the KAPA Library Quantification kit. Every immunoSEQ 96-well plate was sequenced on a separate single-read 150-cycle Illumina NextSeq 550 flow cell. The original methods were these. Because the immunoSEQ output included only junctional sequences and no quality scores, the filtering could not be the same as the filtering used for full-length reads. Sequences were annotated with PyIR, a Python wrapper for IgBLAST v1.9, using IMGT germline references to assign V/J genes and CDR3. Reads were removed for weak V/J assignments (E-value above 1e-6), missing CDR3, stop codons, out-of-frame junctions, or ambiguous translated residues. V3J clonotypes were defined as sequences sharing the same inferred V gene, J gene, and CDR3 amino acid sequence. The percentage overlap between two repertoires was calculated by dividing the number of shared unique clonotypes by the size of the smaller repertoire. RTK rarefaction, the Chao1 estimator, and Recon v2.1 estimates of unobserved clonotypes were used to assess repertoire richness. For all TCRbeta clonotypes obtained by the gDNA method from a few donors, generation probabilities were computed with OLGA. Imported from immuneACCESS, the table was reduced by TCRdb to in-frame sequences with V and J called. These copies leave out some clones; in studies compared against another copy, an unresolved V gene accounts for under half, and the cause of the remainder is not known. The V and J calls and the clone size are those of that table, but D and trimming were determined from the DNA. This sample lists 2 million to 2.5 million clones; under 97% were detected once. Roughly 0.13% of the sample comes from the top ten.

On the study overall, not on this receptor specifically: Naive subsets generally had larger estimated clonotype richness than memory subsets. About 4.5% of naive CD4, around 3.6% of naive CD8, roughly 2.4% of memory CD4, and about 0.4% of memory CD8 clonotypes were shared across four donors. Even with the large sequencing depth, rarefaction of the sorted-subset datasets indicated that sequencing was incomplete. Pairwise subsampling led to the expectation that sequencing depth would affect the degree of clonotype sharing among donors. The genetic and exposure-history diversity represented was limited by the small number of donors. Sampling was limited to blood, and TCR repertoires in tissue likely differ from TCR repertoires in blood. Compared with non-shared clonotypes, the clonotypes found in all four sorted-subset donors had higher generation probabilities.

The chain employs TRBV19 and TRBJ1-2, and TRBD1 may be the D gene, going by 5 matching bases. The sample taken for sequencing was naive CD4+ T cells sorted from blood. This sample's cell subset or site label indicates: CD45RA+ positively selected. The clonotype comes from a young man in good health. The CDR3 reads CATYLDSIFNHGYTF. The nucleotide sequence reads TGTGCCACCTATCTCGACAGCATTTTTAATCATGGCTACACCTTC.